The 3 T cell receptor beta chains below were found in one sample sequenced in a study of blood T cell repertoires in COVID-19. The repertoire was sequenced with immunoSEQ multiplex PCR; TCRdb's copy has only in-frame clones and lacks some. The repertoire includes fewer than 250,000 clones, over 75% of them detected once, and 9.5% to 13% sits in the top ten. The sequencing input was peripheral blood. The receptors shown here come from a man aged 50 or older with COVID-19, enrolled during active disease.

This clone was recorded only once. This rearrangement joins TRBV5-6 to TRBJ1-5; 8 nucleotides line up with TRBD1. With 4 bases clipped from V and 3 bases from J, the junction kept 3 bases outside the gene matches. Germline CDR1 is SGHDT and CDR2 is YYEEEE. The CDR3 spans 14 residues. DNA of the CDR3: TGTGCCAGCAGCCTGGGACAGGACAATCAGCCCCAGCATTTT. As protein: CASSLGQDNQPQHF.

The chain is built from TRBV5-1 and TRBJ2-7; TRBD1 matches 9 bases. V was pared by 4 bases and J by 2 bases, with 16 bases of the junction left unmatched. Per germline, CDR1 SGHRS and CDR2 YFSETQ. CDR3 length: 18 residues. In DNA, the CDR3 is TGCGCCAGCAGCGTACCGGGACAGGGTAAGGGAACCCCCTACGAGCAGTACTTC. Its translation is CASSVPGQGKGTPYEQYF.

This clone was recorded only once. The CDR3 DNA reads TGTGCCTGGAGACCGGGTCTCGCCGGGACTGAAGCTTTCTTT. Protein sequence: CAWRPGLAGTEAFF. The chain combines TRBV30 with TRBJ1-1; D remains unclear. Per germline, CDR1 GTSNPN and CDR2 SVGIG (reference sequence). V was pared by 3 bases and J by 5 bases, with 16 bases between. CDR3 length equals 14 residues.